There are a few counts of the clone carrying this T cell receptor beta chain. The antigen remains unidentified. The data originate from a study of T-cell reconstitution after alpha-beta-depleted transplantation in children. Study-level points and caveats: Most T-cell counts and diversity one year after the transplant came from T cells that were newly produced. At around two months after transplant, the alpha-beta T cells were reportedly derived from several hundred expanded clones that came from non-depleted graft cells. TCRbeta diversity was high at day 60 in some patients (a result of surviving recipient T cells and thymic progenitors).

The V gene lost 6 bases and the J gene lost 0 bases, with 11 bases spanning the gap. Germline V gene lookup returns CDR1 MDHEN and CDR2 SYDVKM. CDR3 size: 15 residues. This sample's TCRbeta library carried unique molecular identifier barcodes. TCRdb analysed the PCR reads with MiXCR anew, one entry per CDR3 protein. The sample shows about 460,000 distinct CDR3 sequences, about an eighth of them seen only once. The clonotype comes from a female patient between 2 and 15 years old who had a stem cell transplant for aplastic anemia, so the T cells may come from the graft donor. The source material was PBMCs, mostly from graft donor cells, sampled 180 days after TCRalphabeta/CD19-depleted stem cell transplant. The gene calls are TRBV28 and TRBJ2-2; maybe TRBD2 (6 bases). This chain's CDR3 is CASSTLATNTGELFF. CDR3 in DNA: TGTGCCAGCAGCACACTAGCTACGAACACCGGGGAGCTGTTTTTT.